Each of the 8 T cell receptor beta chains below was sequenced from the same sample in a study of control samples from healthy donors and cancer patients. The method was immunoSEQ multiplex PCR; TCRdb's version includes in-frame clones alone and lacks a portion of them. The profile shows more than 100,000 clones, around nine tenths of them singletons. The material sequenced was PBMCs. The receptors come from a man in his fifties with head and neck cancer.

This clone was detected only once. The V gene is TRBV18, the J gene TRBJ1-1; D gene uncertain. The CDR3 extends over 16 amino acids. The germline V and J ends were trimmed by 3 bases and 4 bases, with 18 bases remaining between them. Germline CDR1 reads KGHSH; CDR2 reads LQKENI. The CDR3 region has the DNA TGTGCCAGCTCACCTCCTAGTGGAGGTCGTGGCACTGAAGCTTTCTTT. Protein: CASSPPSGGRGTEAFF.

The DNA of the CDR3 is TGTGCCAGCAGTTTCCACAGGGGGCCCGGGGGCACTGAAGCTTTCTTT. Residues: CASSFHRGPGGTEAFF. The chain uses TRBV27 and TRBJ1-1, with 9 bases lining up with TRBD1. The CDR3 contains 16 residues. V shed 3 bases and J 4 bases; nucleotides not matched to a gene: 9. Germline V gene data show CDR1 as MNHEY and CDR2 as SMNVEV (reference sequence).

The chain uses TRBV28 and TRBJ2-2; TRBD2 aligns across 13 bases. V lost 6 bases, J lost 1 base, and 2 bases stayed unmatched. The CDR3 has 16 amino acids. Germline V gives CDR1 MDHEN, CDR2 SYDVKM. DNA for the CDR3: TGTGCCAGCAGCCGACTAGCGGGGGGGAACACCGGGGAGCTGTTTTTT. Translated, it gives CASSRLAGGNTGELFF.

This clone has only one observation. The chain links TRBV11-2 to TRBJ2-7; unclear D gene. CDR3 size: 14 residues. Trimming took off 1 base at V and 4 bases at J, with 11 bases between the two ends. Per germline, CDR1 SGHAT and CDR2 FQNNGV. CDR3 region: CASSLVKRPYEQYF. In DNA form, the CDR3 reads TGTGCCAGCAGCTTAGTGAAAAGGCCTTACGAGCAGTACTTC.

J is TRBJ2-6 and V is TRBV10-1; no clear D. The V gene's germline CDR1 is WNHNN and CDR2 SYGVQD (reference sequence). The CDR3 is made up of 13 amino acids. V lost 4 bases, J lost 0 bases, and 1 base lay in between. CDR3 amino acids: CASSASGANVLTF. The DNA for the CDR3 is TGCGCCAGCAGTGCCTCTGGGGCCAACGTCCTGACTTTC.

V gene TRBV6-4 combines with J gene TRBJ2-3; no definite D call. CDR3 length: 13 amino acids. Per germline, CDR1 MRHNA and CDR2 SNTAGT. The V end lost 6 bases, the J end lost 2 bases, and 9 bases lay between the germline ends. CDR3: CASRARHTDTQYF. The CDR3 DNA follows: TGTGCCAGCAGGGCTCGGCACACAGATACGCAGTATTTT.

J is TRBJ2-6 and V is TRBV19; no definite D call. The CDR3 totals 15 residues. The germline V gene has CDR1 LNHDA and CDR2 SQIVND (reference sequence). The V and J ends lost 3 bases and 0 bases respectively, with 6 bases between them. CDR3 nucleotide sequence: TGTGCCAGTAGTATTGGGTTCTCTGGGGCCAACGTCCTGACTTTC. This encodes CASSIGFSGANVLTF. The variable domain in full, with the rest retrieved from reference TRBV19 and TRBJ2-6, is DGGITQSPKYLFRKEGQNVTLSCEQNLNHDAMYWYRQDPGQGLRLIYYSQIVNDFQKGDIAEGYSVSREKKESFPLTVTSAQKNPTAFYLCASSIGFSGANVLTFGAGSRLTVL.

The chain is built from TRBV5-8 and TRBJ2-5; 10 bases are shared with TRBD1. This CDR3 is built from 15 residues. V shed 4 bases and J 5 bases; nucleotides not matched to a gene: 8. Germline V gives CDR1 SGHTS, CDR2 YDEGEE. CDR3 DNA: TGTGCCAGCAGCCTCTGGGGGACAGGGGAGGAGACCCAGTACTTC. Its protein is CASSLWGTGEETQYF. The whole variable domain, filled in from reference TRBV5-8 and TRBJ2-5, reads EAGVTQSPTHLIKTRGQQATLRCSPISGHTSVYWYQQALGLGLQFLLWYDEGEERNRGNFPPRFSGRQFPNYSSELNVNALELEDSALYLCASSLWGTGEETQYFGPGTRLLVL.